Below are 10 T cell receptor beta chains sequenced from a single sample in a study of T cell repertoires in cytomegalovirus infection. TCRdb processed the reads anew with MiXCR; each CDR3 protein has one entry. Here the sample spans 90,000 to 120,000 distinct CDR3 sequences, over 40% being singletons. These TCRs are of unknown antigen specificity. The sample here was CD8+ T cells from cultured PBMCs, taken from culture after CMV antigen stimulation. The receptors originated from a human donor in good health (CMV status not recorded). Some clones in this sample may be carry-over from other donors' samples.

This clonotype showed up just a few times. The CDR3: CSVGGTSGGAADTQYF. The CDR3 DNA reads TGCAGCGTTGGGGGGACTAGCGGGGGGGCGGCAGATACGCAGTATTTT. This chain links TRBV29-1 with TRBJ2-3; the match to TRBD2 covers 16 bases. The trim removed 4 bases at V and 4 bases at J, leaving 5 bases unmatched. This CDR3 spans 16 amino acids. In germline, CDR1 is SQVTM, CDR2 ANQGSEA.

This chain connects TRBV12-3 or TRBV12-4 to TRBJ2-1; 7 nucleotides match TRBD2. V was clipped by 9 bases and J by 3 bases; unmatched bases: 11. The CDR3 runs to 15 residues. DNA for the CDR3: TGTGCCAGTAGGGCAGCACTAGCGATCTACAATGAGCAGTTCTTC. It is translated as CASRAALAIYNEQFF.

CDR3 sequence (DNA): TGTGCCAGCAGCTTGGCCCAAGGGAGCCCCTTCTCTGGGGCCAACGTCCTGACTTTC. Amino acids: CASSLAQGSPFSGANVLTF. The chain uses TRBV5-6 and TRBJ2-6; perhaps TRBD2 as D (5 bases). The germline gives CDR1 SGHDT, CDR2 YYEEEE. CDR3 length: 19 amino acids. The ends were cut back, 0 bases at V and 0 bases at J, with 16 bases in the middle.

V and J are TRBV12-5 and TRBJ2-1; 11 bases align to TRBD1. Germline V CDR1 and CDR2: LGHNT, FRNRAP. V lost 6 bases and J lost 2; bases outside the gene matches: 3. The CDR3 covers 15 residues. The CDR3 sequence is CASGLGQGAYNEQFF. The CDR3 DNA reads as TGTGCTAGTGGCCTGGGACAGGGGGCCTACAATGAGCAGTTCTTC.

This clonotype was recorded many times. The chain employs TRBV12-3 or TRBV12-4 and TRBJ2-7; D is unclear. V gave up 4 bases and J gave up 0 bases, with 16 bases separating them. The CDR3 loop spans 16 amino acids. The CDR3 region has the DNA TGTGCCAGCAGTTCGCCCCTAGTGACAAGCTCCTACGAGCAGTACTTC. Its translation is CASSSPLVTSSYEQYF.

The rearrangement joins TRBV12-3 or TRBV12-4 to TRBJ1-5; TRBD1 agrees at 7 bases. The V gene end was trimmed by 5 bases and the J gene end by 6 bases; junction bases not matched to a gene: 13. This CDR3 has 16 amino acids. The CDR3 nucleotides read TGTGCCAGCAGTCTATTCCACCCAGGGGGGGGTCAGCCCCAGCATTTT. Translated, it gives CASSLFHPGGGQPQHF.

In DNA, the CDR3 is TGTGCCAGCAGTTCTAGCGGGGGGCTCACAGATACGCAGTATTTT. It is translated as CASSSSGGLTDTQYF. The chain recombines TRBV7-3 with TRBJ2-3; 11 bases are shared with TRBD2. The CDR3 totals 15 residues. Germline CDR1 and CDR2: SGHTA and FQGTGA. The ends lost 6 bases at V and 2 bases at J; junction bases unmatched: 4. Based on the CDR3 plus reference TRBV7-3 and TRBJ2-3, the full variable domain is GAGVSQTPSNKVTEKGKYVELRCDPISGHTALYWYRQSLGQGPEFLIYFQGTGAADDSGLPNDRFFAVRPEGSVSTLKIQRTERGDSAVYLCASSSSGGLTDTQYFGPGTRLTVL.

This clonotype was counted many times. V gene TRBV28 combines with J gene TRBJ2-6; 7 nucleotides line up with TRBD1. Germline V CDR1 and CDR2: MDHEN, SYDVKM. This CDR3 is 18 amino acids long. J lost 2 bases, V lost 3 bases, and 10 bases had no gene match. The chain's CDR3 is CASSFSTVTGAGANVLTF. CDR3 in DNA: TGTGCCAGCAGTTTCTCCACCGTCACAGGGGCTGGGGCCAACGTCCTGACTTTC.

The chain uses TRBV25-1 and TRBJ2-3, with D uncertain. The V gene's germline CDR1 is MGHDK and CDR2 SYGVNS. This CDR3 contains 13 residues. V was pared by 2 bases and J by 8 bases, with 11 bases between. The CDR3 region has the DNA TGTGCCAGCAGTGAAGCCTACAGTTTTACGCAGTATTTT. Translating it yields CASSEAYSFTQYF.

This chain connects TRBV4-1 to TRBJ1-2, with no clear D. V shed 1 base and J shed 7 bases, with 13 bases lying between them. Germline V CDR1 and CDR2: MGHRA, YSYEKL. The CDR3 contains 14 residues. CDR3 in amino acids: CASSQGVGIGGYTF. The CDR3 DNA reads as TGCGCCAGCAGCCAAGGCGTCGGCATCGGTGGCTACACCTTC.